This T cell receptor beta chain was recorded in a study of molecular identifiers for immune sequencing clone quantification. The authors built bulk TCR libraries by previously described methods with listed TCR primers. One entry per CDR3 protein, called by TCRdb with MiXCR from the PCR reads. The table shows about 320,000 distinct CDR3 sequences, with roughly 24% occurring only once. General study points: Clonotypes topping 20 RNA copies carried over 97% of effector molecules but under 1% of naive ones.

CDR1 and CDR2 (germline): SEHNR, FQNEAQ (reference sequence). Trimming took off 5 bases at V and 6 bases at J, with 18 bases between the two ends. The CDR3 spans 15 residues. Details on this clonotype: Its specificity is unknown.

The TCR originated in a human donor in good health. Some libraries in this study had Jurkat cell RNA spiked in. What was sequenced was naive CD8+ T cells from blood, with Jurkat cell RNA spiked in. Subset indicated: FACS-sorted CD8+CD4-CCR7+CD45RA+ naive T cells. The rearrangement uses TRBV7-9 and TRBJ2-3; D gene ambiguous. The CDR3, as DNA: TGTGCCAGCAGCCCAACGTGGGCCCAAGCGGATACGCAGTATTTT. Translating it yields CASSPTWAQADTQYF.